Presented here are 6 T cell receptor beta chains from one specimen sequenced in a study of blood T cell repertoires in COVID-19. Assay used: immunoSEQ multiplex PCR; TCRdb lists only in-frame clones, some missing. The sample yields approximately 170,000 clones, roughly nine tenths seen once. The specimen sequenced was peripheral blood. All receptors derive from a woman between 65 and 79 years old with acute or convalescent COVID-19.

This rearrangement joins TRBV6-1 to TRBJ1-1; possibly TRBD1 for D (6 bases). V shed 0 bases and J shed 6 bases, with 14 bases lying between them. Germline assignment: CDR1 MNHNS and CDR2 SASEGT. The CDR3 covers 15 residues. This chain's CDR3 is CASSEARQGSPEAFF. CDR3 sequence (DNA): TGTGCCAGCAGTGAAGCGCGGCAGGGGAGTCCTGAAGCTTTCTTT.

CDR3 sequence reads: CASSTLGDSYEQYF. CDR3 DNA sequence: TGTGCCAGCAGCACCTTAGGGGACTCCTACGAGCAGTACTTC. The V call is TRBV7-2, the J call TRBJ2-7; TRBD1 is a possible D gene (5 bases). The germline gives CDR1 SGHTA, CDR2 FQGNSA. This CDR3 comprises 14 residues. V gave up 5 bases and J gave up 0 bases, with 11 bases separating them.

The J gene is TRBJ2-1, the V gene TRBV9; 11 bases are shared with TRBD2. V lost 0 bases and J lost 0; bases outside the gene matches: 14. The V gene's germline CDR1 is SGDLS and CDR2 YYNGEE. The CDR3 has 21 residues. The CDR3 is CASSVVSPGTSGTSSYNEQFF. The CDR3, as DNA: TGTGCCAGCAGCGTAGTAAGTCCGGGGACTAGCGGTACAAGCTCCTACAATGAGCAGTTCTTC.

This rearrangement joins TRBV7-9 to TRBJ2-1; 8 nucleotides line up with TRBD2. V lost 4 bases, J lost 2 bases, and 7 bases stayed unmatched. Germline V CDR1 and CDR2: SEHNR, FQNEAQ (reference sequence). The CDR3 covers 16 residues. The CDR3 sequence is CASSSRVAGTYNEQFF. The CDR3 DNA reads TGTGCCAGCAGCTCTAGGGTAGCGGGAACCTACAATGAGCAGTTCTTC.

The rearrangement links TRBV5-1 to TRBJ1-1; D call uncertain. V dropped 0 bases and J dropped 1 base, with 7 bases sitting between them. This CDR3 has 14 amino acids. Germline V lookup: CDR1 SGHRS, CDR2 YFSETQ. CDR3 amino acids: CASSLDPGNTEAFF. The CDR3 bases are TGCGCCAGCAGCTTGGATCCGGGGAACACTGAAGCTTTCTTT.

The rearrangement uses TRBV6-6 and TRBJ1-1; weak D call: TRBD1 (5 bases). The germline V and J ends were trimmed by 4 bases and 3 bases, with 12 bases remaining between them. Germline lookup yields CDR1 MNHNY and CDR2 SVGAGI (reference sequence). This CDR3 comprises 14 residues. The CDR3 nucleotides read TGTGCCAGCAGTTTCCAGGGAGGTGACACTGAAGCTTTCTTT. This encodes CASSFQGGDTEAFF.